A single TCR beta chain is shown here with its context. The antigen remains unidentified. These data belong to a study of CD8 T cells in ankylosing spondylitis. The study's findings and limits: Researchers reportedly found disease-linked clones significantly enriched in matched ankylosing spondylitis synovial fluid. For ankylosing spondylitis blood, a TCR beta motif of seven to nine highly homologous variants appeared characteristic.

This CDR3 is 15 amino acids long. V shed 4 bases and J 7 bases; nucleotides not matched to a gene: 8. Looked up from germline, CDR1 is SNHLY and CDR2 is FYNNEI. MiXCR, applied by TCRdb to the 5' RACE reads, yields one record per CDR3 protein. The data hold about 750,000 distinct CDR3 sequences, with 15% to 20% observed a single time. The sequencing sample was made of blood, either unsorted or a sorted T cell fraction (not recorded which). The receptor was isolated from a male donor with ankylosing spondylitis. The V call is TRBV2, the J call TRBJ1-5; 9 nucleotides align to TRBD1. The chain's CDR3 is CASSVQGARVQPQHF. DNA for the CDR3: TGTGCCAGCAGTGTACAGGGGGCGCGAGTCCAGCCCCAGCATTTT.